The clone carrying this T cell receptor beta chain was seen a few times. What it recognizes is unknown. Extracted RNA was reverse transcribed into cDNA, the sequencing template. Measured with immunoSEQ multiplex PCR; TCRdb has only the in-frame clones, and not every one. The sample yields tens of thousands of clones, 35% to 55% seen once. Treatment indicated: oral pan-JAK inhibitor, 5-10 mg twice daily. Cell sorting on a FACSAria was used to separate CD4+ and CD8+ T cells from the PBMCs. The trim removed 2 bases at V and 5 bases at J, leaving 1 base unmatched. This CDR3 has 13 residues. This sample was taken from a study of CD8+ T cells in alopecia areata. Findings and limits, study-wide: Clonality exceeded that of normal scalp in lesional scalp, most notably in alopecia totalis/universalis. Clonality in the scalp and expanded CD8+ clones ranked among the top 100 were significantly decreased by tofacitinib. For baseline CD8+ expansion, any link to response stays uncertain with one nonresponder.

Material: CD8+ T cells sorted from blood, obtained at approximately week 36, from a patient treated with tofacitinib. The chain combines TRBV23-1 with TRBJ2-5; TRBD1 matches 8 bases. TRBV23-1 is assigned to the ORF class and has an uncertain function. The sequence was collected from a human donor with alopecia areata. The CDR3 region is CASSQDRGETQYF. The DNA of the CDR3 is TGCGCCAGCAGTCAAGACAGGGGTGAGACCCAGTACTTC.